This entry lists 30 T cell receptor beta chains sequenced from one sample in a study of T cell responses to AZD1222 COVID-19 vaccine. Profiling relied on immunoSEQ multiplex PCR, and the TCRdb table lists in-frame clones only, not all of them. In the table there are about 150,000 clones, 90% of which are singletons. The source material was peripheral blood, sampled 28 days after the second AZD1222 dose. Source of these receptors: an adult who received the AZD1222 COVID-19 vaccine.

Only one count was recorded for this clone. The chain couples TRBV7-2 to TRBJ1-6; no reliable D call. Deletions cut 4 bases from V and 2 bases from J, with 0 bases between. CDR3 length equals 12 residues. The germline V gene has CDR1 SGHTA and CDR2 FQGNSA. The CDR3 region is CASSSYNSPLHF. For the CDR3, the DNA is TGTGCCAGCAGCTCCTATAATTCACCCCTCCACTTT.

The V and J genes are TRBV5-6 and TRBJ1-3; D is possibly TRBD1 (6 bases). There are 14 residues in the CDR3. V was clipped by 7 bases and J by 0 bases, with 11 bases between them. Germline V gives CDR1 SGHDT, CDR2 YYEEEE. CDR3 in DNA: TGTGCCAGCGGGGAGACAGGCTCTGGAAACACCATATATTTT. Protein product: CASGETGSGNTIYF. Combining the CDR3 with reference TRBV5-6 and TRBJ1-3 gives the whole variable domain DAGVTQSPTHLIKTRGQQVTLRCSPKSGHDTVSWYQQALGQGPQFIFQYYEEEERQRGNFPDRFSGHQFPNYSSELNVNALLLGDSALYLCASGETGSGNTIYFGEGSWLTVV.

The chain has TRBV6-1 and TRBJ2-7; D may correspond to TRBD1 or TRBD2 (5 bases each). The CDR3 totals 15 residues. Germline CDR1 MNHNS, CDR2 SASEGT. V was clipped by 2 bases and J by 4 bases, with 15 bases between them. The CDR3 reads CASSEPDGDRYEQYF. The DNA of the CDR3 is TGTGCCAGCAGTGAACCGGACGGGGACCGGTACGAGCAGTACTTC.

The chain joins TRBV21-1 to TRBJ2-3. TRBV21-1 is assigned pseudogene status. The CDR3 covers 14 residues. CDR3 protein: CASSNRDPRGAQYF. In DNA, the CDR3 is TGTGCCAGCAGCAACCGGGATCCTAGAGGGGCGCAGTATTTT.

The V call is TRBV27, the J call TRBJ1-2; D may be TRBD1 (5 bases). This CDR3 has 16 residues. The V end was cut by 2 bases, the J end by 4 bases, with 17 bases between. CDR1 and CDR2 (germline): MNHEY, SMNVEV (reference sequence). As DNA, the CDR3 is TGTGCCAGCAGTTTAATCGCTTCCACAGGCGGCTATGGCTACACCTTC. It codes for CASSLIASTGGYGYTF.

The chain has TRBV10-2 and TRBJ1-6; D is possibly TRBD1 (6 bases). Germline V gene sequence: CDR1 WSHSY, CDR2 SAAADI. This CDR3 comprises 15 residues. With 2 bases removed from V and 3 bases from J, the gap between germline ends came to 8 bases. The CDR3 nucleotides are TGCGCCAGCAGTGAGGGACAGCTCTATAATTCACCCCTCCACTTT. Protein product: CASSEGQLYNSPLHF.

This clone was recorded only once. The chain recombines TRBV28 with TRBJ2-7, with 7 bases fitting TRBD2. CDR3 length: 15 amino acids. The V segment lost 6 bases and the J segment 5 bases; nucleotides outside the gene matches: 13. Germline V CDR1 and CDR2: MDHEN, SYDVKM. Here the CDR3 DNA reads TGTGCCAGCAGCTCCCCGGCAGCGGGGTTCAACGAGCAGTACTTC. It is translated as CASSSPAAGFNEQYF.

The chain uses TRBV18 and TRBJ1-3; TRBD1 is a possible D gene (5 bases). Per germline, CDR1 KGHSH and CDR2 LQKENI. The CDR3 sequence is 17 residues long. The V gene lost 0 bases and the J gene lost 1 base, with 13 bases spanning the gap. CDR3 sequence (DNA): TGTGCCAGCTCACCACCCTCACTGTCAGGGTCTGGAAACACCATATATTTT. The encoded protein is CASSPPSLSGSGNTIYF.

The chain is built from TRBV27 and TRBJ2-7, with D possibly matching TRBD1 (6 bases). Germline lookup yields CDR1 MNHEY and CDR2 SMNVEV (reference sequence). Trimming shortened V by 6 bases and J by 0 bases, and 18 bases separated the two germline ends. There are 16 residues in the CDR3. CDR3 DNA sequence: TGTGCCAGCAGAGAGGGACATCCCTCCAGCTCCTACGAGCAGTACTTC. Its translation: CASREGHPSSSYEQYF.

The chain recombines TRBV7-9 with TRBJ1-6; TRBD1 matches at 7 bases. The V segment lost 5 bases and the J segment 6 bases; nucleotides outside the gene matches: 10. Germline V lookup: CDR1 SEHNR, CDR2 FQNEAQ (reference sequence). CDR3 length: 16 amino acids. The CDR3 nucleotides read TGTGCCAGCAGCCAAACTCGACAGGGAGGTAATTCACCCCTCCACTTT. Protein: CASSQTRQGGNSPLHF. The complete variable domain, with remaining parts taken from reference TRBV7-9 and TRBJ1-6, reads DTGVSQNPRHKITKRGQNVTFRCDPISEHNRLYWYRQTLGQGPEFLTYFQNEAQLEKSRLLSDRFSAERPKGSFSTLEIQRTEQGDSAMYLCASSQTRQGGNSPLHFGNGTRLTVT.

A single count supports this clone. This chain joins TRBV7-2 and TRBJ1-5; D possibly corresponds to TRBD1 (5 bases). Looked up from germline, CDR1 is SGHTA and CDR2 is FQGNSA. Deletions cut 5 bases from V and 7 bases from J, with 21 bases between. The CDR3 has 16 amino acids. This chain's CDR3 is CASSISQDLPGQPQHF. In nucleotides, the CDR3 is TGTGCCAGCAGCATCTCACAGGATCTGCCCGGGCAGCCCCAGCATTTT.

The rearrangement links TRBV18 to TRBJ1-6; 7 positions match TRBD1. Trimming cost V 0 bases and J 10 bases; bases outside gene matches: 6. Per the germline V gene, CDR1 is KGHSH and CDR2 is LQKENI. This CDR3 comprises 15 residues. The DNA of the CDR3 is TGTGCCAGCTCACCACCGGGACAGTATCGCTCACCCCTCCACTTT. It codes for CASSPPGQYRSPLHF.

The rearrangement uses TRBV28 and TRBJ2-1; the match to TRBD2 covers 9 bases. V gave up 2 bases and J gave up 7 bases; unmatched junction bases: 9. In germline, CDR1 is MDHEN, CDR2 SYDVKM. CDR3 length: 16 residues. The CDR3 bases are TGTGCCAGCAGTTTAAAGGTAGCGGGAGTCGGAAATGAGCAGTTCTTC. Residues: CASSLKVAGVGNEQFF.

V gene TRBV4-2 combines with J gene TRBJ2-1; TRBD2 matches 11 bases. This CDR3 is 17 amino acids long. V lost 4 bases, J lost 7 bases, and 12 bases stayed unmatched. Per the germline V gene, CDR1 is LGHNA and CDR2 is YNFKEQ. CDR3 amino acids: CASSPQLASGRNNEQFF. The CDR3 DNA is TGTGCCAGCAGCCCCCAGTTGGCTAGCGGGAGGAATAATGAGCAGTTCTTC.

The rearrangement links TRBV19 to TRBJ1-1, with a tentative D call TRBD1 (6 bases). V lost 4 bases and J lost 4, with 16 bases in between. The CDR3 length is 15 residues. Germline CDR1 LNHDA, CDR2 SQIVND (reference sequence). The CDR3 reads CASSKDRGGPTEAFF. In DNA, the CDR3 is TGTGCCAGTAGTAAGGACAGAGGGGGGCCCACTGAAGCTTTCTTT.

The chain links TRBV19 to TRBJ2-3; D unclear. There are 13 residues in the CDR3. V was pared by 4 bases and J by 0 bases, with 5 bases between. Looked up from germline, CDR1 is LNHDA and CDR2 is SQIVND (reference sequence). DNA of the CDR3: TGTGCCAGTAGTACGTCTAGCACAGATACGCAGTATTTT. This translates into CASSTSSTDTQYF.

The rearrangement uses TRBV28 and TRBJ1-2; D remains unclear. Germline V gene sequence: CDR1 MDHEN, CDR2 SYDVKM. The CDR3 runs 11 residues. Trimming removed 4 bases at V and 7 bases at J, with 7 bases between. The CDR3 region is CASSSNSGYTF. CDR3 in DNA: TGTGCCAGCAGTTCCAACAGTGGCTACACCTTC.

This rearrangement joins TRBV6-4 to TRBJ1-2; D might be TRBD1 (6 bases). CDR1 is MRHNA, CDR2 SNTAGT, per germline. Trimming cost V 0 bases and J 8 bases, with 10 bases left between them. The CDR3 extends over 13 amino acids. The CDR3 sequence is CASSDSRGGGYTF. Here the CDR3 DNA reads TGTGCCAGCAGTGACTCTCGGGGGGGCGGCTACACCTTC.

V usage is TRBV6-2 or TRBV6-3 and J usage is TRBJ2-3, with 13 bases lining up with TRBD2. Germline V gene lookup returns CDR1 MNHEY and CDR2 SVGEGT. CDR3 size: 19 residues. Germline trimming cut 2 bases from V and 0 bases from J; bases unmatched to any gene: 8. CDR3 amino acids: CASSYPTSGGGSSTDTQYF. The CDR3 DNA reads as TGTGCCAGCAGTTACCCCACTAGCGGGGGGGGTTCTAGCACAGATACGCAGTATTTT.

The rearrangement links TRBV6-6 to TRBJ1-2; no definite D call. Germline V lookup: CDR1 MNHNY, CDR2 SVGAGI (reference sequence). V lost 2 bases and J lost 7, with 5 bases in between. The CDR3 has 11 amino acids. Here the CDR3 reads CASSYRSGYTF. DNA for the CDR3: TGTGCCAGCAGTTACAGGAGTGGCTACACCTTC.

The gene calls are TRBV28 and TRBJ2-5; D gene unclear. V lost 6 bases and J lost 4, with 9 bases in between. This CDR3 is built from 12 residues. Germline V lookup: CDR1 MDHEN, CDR2 SYDVKM. CDR3 sequence: CASSQVRETQYF. Written as DNA, the CDR3 is TGTGCCAGCAGCCAAGTCCGAGAGACCCAGTACTTC.

The J gene is TRBJ2-3, the V gene TRBV15; unclear D gene. The CDR3 runs to 13 residues. Germline V gives CDR1 LNHNV, CDR2 YYDKDF (reference sequence). Trimming removed 2 bases from V and 5 bases from J, with 8 bases in between. CDR3 DNA sequence: TGTGCCACCAGCAGACACAGAGGAGATACGCAGTATTTT. Protein product: CATSRHRGDTQYF.

The table lists this clone with a count of one. The CDR3 sequence: CASSLSQQGRYGYTF. The CDR3 DNA sequence: TGTGCCAGCAGTTTATCCCAACAGGGTAGATATGGCTACACCTTC. The J gene is TRBJ1-2, the V gene TRBV28; D possibly corresponds to TRBD1 (6 bases). CDR1 and CDR2 from the germline V gene are MDHEN and SYDVKM. Trimming left V 1 base short and J 5 bases short, with 14 bases between. The CDR3 is made up of 15 amino acids.

The genes are TRBV2 and TRBJ2-7, with 9 bases that match TRBD1. CDR1 is SNHLY and CDR2 is FYNNEI in the germline V gene. V was clipped by 8 bases and J by 9 bases; unmatched bases: 20. CDR3 length: 16 amino acids. In nucleotides, the CDR3 is TGTGCCAGCGCGTCTCCCTCCGGGACAGGGCCCGGGGGGCAGTACTTC. This sequence encodes CASASPSGTGPGGQYF.

The V and J genes are TRBV12-3 or TRBV12-4 and TRBJ1-6; no definite D call. Trimming pared 6 bases from V and 8 bases from J, leaving 11 bases between. The CDR3 consists of 13 residues. As DNA, the CDR3 is TGTGCCAGCAGGGAAATCTTAGATTCACCCCTCCACTTT. Translation gives CASREILDSPLHF.

The chain recombines TRBV5-1 with TRBJ1-5; 9 bases agree with TRBD1. Looked up from germline, CDR1 is SGHRS and CDR2 is YFSETQ. There are 14 residues in the CDR3. V lost 4 bases to trimming and J lost 6 bases; unmatched junction nucleotides: 5. DNA of the CDR3: TGCGCCAGCAGCCTACAGGGGGCCGGTCAGCCCCAGCATTTT. It is translated as CASSLQGAGQPQHF.

In its sample, this clone was seen a few times. The chain links TRBV7-2 to TRBJ2-7; D gene unclear. Germline loops: CDR1 SGHTA, CDR2 FQGNSA. The CDR3 loop spans 14 amino acids. Between the trimmed V and J ends, which lost 1 base and 3 bases, there was a span of 10 bases. CDR3 residues: CASSLVVGNYEQYF. The CDR3 DNA sequence: TGTGCCAGCAGCTTAGTGGTGGGGAACTACGAGCAGTACTTC.

The chain joins TRBV5-4 to TRBJ2-7; TRBD2 agrees at 15 bases. The trim removed 4 bases at V and 7 bases at J, leaving 12 bases unmatched. Germline V lookup: CDR1 SGHNT, CDR2 YYREEE (reference sequence). The CDR3 is 17 amino acids. CDR3 loop: CASSIGTSGGPNQEQYF. DNA for the CDR3: TGTGCCAGCAGCATCGGGACTAGCGGGGGGCCTAATCAAGAGCAGTACTTC.

The chain carries TRBV6-5 and TRBJ2-7, with a tentative D call TRBD1 (5 bases). The CDR3 consists of 16 residues. The ends were cut back, 0 bases at V and 5 bases at J, with 17 bases in the middle. The germline V gene has CDR1 MNHEY and CDR2 SVGAGI. In DNA, the CDR3 is TGTGCCAGCAGTTACTCGAAGTCAGGGTGGGGTAACGAGCAGTACTTC. Protein product: CASSYSKSGWGNEQYF.

The chain carries TRBV7-9 and TRBJ1-3; tentatively, D is TRBD1 (6 bases). The germline gives CDR1 SEHNR, CDR2 FQNEAQ (reference sequence). There are 14 residues in the CDR3. The V gene lost 1 base and the J gene lost 2 bases, with 6 bases spanning the gap. The CDR3 here is CASSLDRAGNTIYF. The CDR3 region has the DNA TGTGCCAGCAGCTTAGACAGGGCTGGAAACACCATATATTTT.